Given below is one T cell receptor (beta chain) in context. These data are taken from a study of blood T cell repertoires in COVID-19. Germline V gene lookup returns CDR1 SGHRS and CDR2 YFSETQ. Between the trimmed V and J ends, which lost 0 bases and 2 bases, there was a span of 11 bases. The CDR3 contains 15 residues. In the study's own analysis: Counts of nucleated cells, estimated from reference gene primer amplification, were obtained. Some clones are missing from TCRdb's copy, which holds only in-frame ones; the method was immunoSEQ multiplex PCR. The D gene and trimming were derived from the DNA, and the V and J assignments and clone size from that table. The data contain some 150,000 clones, around 83% of them singletons.

This chain uses TRBV5-1 with TRBJ2-5; D ambiguous. The receptor's source is a man in his forties with acute or convalescent COVID-19. The sample taken for sequencing was peripheral blood. CDR3 nucleotides: TGCGCCAGCAGCTTGGGATTGACACTTCAAGAGACCCAGTACTTC. Amino acids: CASSLGLTLQETQYF.